This T cell receptor beta chain was profiled in a study of T cell responses to AZD1222 COVID-19 vaccine. The study's findings and limits: There were mostly white British donors and more females than males, and clonal diversity was possibly underestimated.

Regarding this clone: Its antigen is as yet unknown.

V lost 0 bases to trimming and J lost 6 bases, with 8 bases between them. Germline CDR1 and CDR2: SQVTM and ANQGSEA. There are 12 residues in the CDR3. The table came from immunoSEQ multiplex PCR; TCRdb's copy has only in-frame clones and leaves some out. In the table there are 130,000 to 150,000 clones, approximately 90% of which are singletons. The TCR originated in an adult in good health. This sample comprised peripheral blood, obtained on day 0 of MenACWY control vaccination. V usage is TRBV29-1 and J usage is TRBJ1-2; no clear D gene. DNA of the CDR3: TGCAGCGTTGAAGATCGGGAGGATGGCTACACCTTC. Its protein is CSVEDREDGYTF.